This T cell receptor beta chain was recorded in a study of T cell responses to AZD1222 COVID-19 vaccine. For the study at large: Investigators merged groups given second doses at roughly 4 or roughly 12 weeks. Study-wide results and caveats: Among spike-specific TCRs, nearly half reportedly target unmutated variant regions. Donors, mostly white British, included more females; clonal diversity was possibly underestimated. Without day 14 samples, only post-peak T cell repertoires were studied.

Profiled with immunoSEQ multiplex PCR; TCRdb holds only in-frame clones, not every one. Counted here are about 130,000 clones, over 90% occurring once; the ten biggest clones make up more than 0.7%. Trimming cost V 0 bases and J 6 bases, with 17 bases left between them. The length of the CDR3 is 16 residues. Germline CDR1 SGDLS, CDR2 YYNGEE. Worth noting for this clone: Its specificity is not known.

The rearrangement uses TRBV9 and TRBJ2-3; D not resolved. The material was peripheral blood, obtained on day 0 of AZD1222 vaccination. This clonotype was obtained from an adult in good health. The CDR3 DNA follows: TGTGCCAGCAGCGTAGAGGCCGTGGCAGAAGGGGATACGCAGTATTTT. This gives the protein CASSVEAVAEGDTQYF. The whole variable domain, filled in from reference TRBV9 and TRBJ2-3, reads DSGVTQTPKHLITATGQRVTLRCSPRSGDLSVYWYQQSLDQGLQFLIQYYNGEERAKGNILERFSAQQFPDLHSELNLSSLELGDSALYFCASSVEAVAEGDTQYFGPGTRLTVL.